The 8 T cell receptor beta chains given below trace back to one sample, sequenced in a study of T cells after yellow fever vaccination. TCRdb recomputed calls from the 5' RACE reads with MiXCR, one row per CDR3 protein. This table holds approximately 31,000 distinct CDR3 sequences, about 10% found once. Sequencing was performed on PBMCs, either bulk or a sorted T-cell subset (CD4+, CD8+, memory, or dextramer-sorted; not recorded which), taken roughly 14 days after the first yellow fever vaccination. The receptor source for this set is a young man who received the YFV17D yellow fever vaccine.

This clonotype was recorded many times. The chain links TRBV5-1 to TRBJ2-1; 11 positions match TRBD2. J was trimmed by 4 bases and V by 0 bases; bases with no gene match: 6. The V gene's germline CDR1 is SGHRS and CDR2 YFSETQ. This CDR3 is 17 amino acids long. Here the CDR3 DNA reads TGCGCCAGCAGCTTGGATAGTAGCGGGGGGGGTTACAATGAGCAGTTCTTC. Translation: CASSLDSSGGGYNEQFF.

There are many counts of this clonotype. The V and J genes are TRBV20-1 and TRBJ2-2, with D unresolved. V dropped 3 bases and J dropped 7 bases, with 9 bases sitting between them. The CDR3 sequence is 12 residues long. Germline-derived CDR1 and CDR2 are DFQATT and SNEGSKA (reference sequence). CDR3 nucleotide sequence: TGCAGTGCTAGTCAACCGCTCGGGGAGCTGTTTTTT. Translation gives CSASQPLGELFF.

This clonotype occurred many times. The chain uses TRBV21-1 and TRBJ2-5; whether TRBD1, the table's D call, matches the DNA was not checked. TRBV21-1 is labeled a pseudogene. This CDR3 has 13 amino acids. The CDR3 here is CASSHRAWETQYF. CDR3 coding DNA: TGTGCCAGCTCCCACAGGGCTTGGGAGACCCAGTACTTC.

CDR3 bases: TGCGCCAGCAGCTTGGCTGGGCAGATTAGCACAGATACGCAGTATTTT. Amino acids: CASSLAGQISTDTQYF. This chain uses TRBV5-1 with TRBJ2-3; D ambiguous. Germline V gives CDR1 SGHRS, CDR2 YFSETQ. The ends were cut back, 0 bases at V and 0 bases at J, with 11 bases in the middle. The CDR3 length is 16 residues.

This clonotype was counted ten times or more. The J gene is TRBJ2-1, the V gene TRBV6-2 or TRBV6-3; no reliable D call. The V gene lost 5 bases and the J gene lost 4 bases, with 21 bases spanning the gap. The CDR3 has 17 amino acids. The germline V gene encodes CDR1 MNHEY and CDR2 SVGEGT. Here the CDR3 DNA reads TGTGCCAGCAGTGTCGCGTCCGTGGCAGACCCATACAATGAGCAGTTCTTC. As protein: CASSVASVADPYNEQFF.

V gene TRBV7-2 combines with J gene TRBJ2-5; D assignment may be TRBD1 or TRBD2 (7 bases each). V lost 5 bases to trimming and J lost 5 bases, with 12 bases between them. The CDR3 has 13 amino acids. Germline V gene lookup returns CDR1 SGHTA and CDR2 FQGNSA. CDR3 residues: CASSQQGGETQYF. The CDR3 bases are TGTGCCAGCAGCCAGCAGGGGGGGGAGACCCAGTACTTC.

This clonotype was seen ten or more times. The gene calls are TRBV4-1 and TRBJ2-2; TRBD2 agrees at 8 bases. The CDR3 has 17 amino acids. Per the germline V gene, CDR1 is MGHRA and CDR2 is YSYEKL. Trimming removed 1 base from V and 7 bases from J; junction bases left unmatched: 11. The CDR3 is CASSQVGLAGSNGELFF. The CDR3 DNA follows: TGCGCCAGCAGCCAAGTTGGGCTAGCGGGTAGTAACGGGGAGCTGTTTTTT.

At least ten counts were recorded for this clonotype. V and J are TRBV18 and TRBJ2-7, with 11 nucleotides matching TRBD2. V shed 6 bases, J shed 2 bases, and the junction held 6 bases outside the gene matches. This CDR3 contains 15 residues. The germline gives CDR1 KGHSH, CDR2 LQKENI. DNA for the CDR3: TGTGCCAGCTCGCCCCCGGGACTAGCGGCCTACGAGCAGTACTTC. Amino acids: CASSPPGLAAYEQYF.